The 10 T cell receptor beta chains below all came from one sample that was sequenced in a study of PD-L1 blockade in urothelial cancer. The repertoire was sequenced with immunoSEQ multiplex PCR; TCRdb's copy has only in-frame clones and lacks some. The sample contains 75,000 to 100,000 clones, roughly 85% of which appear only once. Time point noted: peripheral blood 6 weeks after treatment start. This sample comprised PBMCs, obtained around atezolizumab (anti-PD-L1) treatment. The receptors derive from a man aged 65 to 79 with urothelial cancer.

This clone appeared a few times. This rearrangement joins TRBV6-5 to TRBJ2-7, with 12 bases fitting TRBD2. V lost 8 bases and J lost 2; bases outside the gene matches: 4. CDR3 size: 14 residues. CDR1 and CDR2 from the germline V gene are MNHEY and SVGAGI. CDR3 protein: CASARTSGAYEQYF. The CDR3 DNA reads TGTGCCAGCGCGAGGACTAGCGGGGCCTACGAGCAGTACTTC.

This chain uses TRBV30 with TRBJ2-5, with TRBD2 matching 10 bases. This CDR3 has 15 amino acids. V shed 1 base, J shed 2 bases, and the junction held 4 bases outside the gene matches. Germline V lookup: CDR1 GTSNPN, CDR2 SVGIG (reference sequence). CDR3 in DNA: TGTGCCTGGAGTGGACTAGCGGGCTTGCAAGAGACCCAGTACTTC. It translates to CAWSGLAGLQETQYF.

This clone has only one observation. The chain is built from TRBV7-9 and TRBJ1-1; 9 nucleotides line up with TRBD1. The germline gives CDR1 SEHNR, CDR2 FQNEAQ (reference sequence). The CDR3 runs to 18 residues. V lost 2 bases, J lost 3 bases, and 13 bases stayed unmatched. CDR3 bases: TGTGCCAGCAGCTTATCCGACCGGGACAGGGATTCGGACACTGAAGCTTTCTTT. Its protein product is CASSLSDRDRDSDTEAFF.

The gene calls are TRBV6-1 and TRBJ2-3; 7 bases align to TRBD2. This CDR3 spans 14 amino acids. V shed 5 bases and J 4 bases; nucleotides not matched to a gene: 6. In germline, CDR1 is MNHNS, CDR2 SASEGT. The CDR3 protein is CASSTGLDPDTQYF. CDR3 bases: TGTGCCAGCAGTACCGGACTAGACCCAGATACGCAGTATTTT.

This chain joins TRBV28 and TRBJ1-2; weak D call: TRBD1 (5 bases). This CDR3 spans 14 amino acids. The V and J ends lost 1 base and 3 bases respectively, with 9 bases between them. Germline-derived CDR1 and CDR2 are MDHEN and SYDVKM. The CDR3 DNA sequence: TGTGCCAGCAGTTTATCCGTAGGGGACTATGGCTACACCTTC. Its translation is CASSLSVGDYGYTF.

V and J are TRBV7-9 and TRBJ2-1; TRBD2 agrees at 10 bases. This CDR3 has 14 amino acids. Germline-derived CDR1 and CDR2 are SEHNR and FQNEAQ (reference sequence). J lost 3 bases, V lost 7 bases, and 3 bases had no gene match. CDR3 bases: TGTGCCAGCACCCTAGCGGGAGACTACAATGAGCAGTTCTTC. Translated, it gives CASTLAGDYNEQFF.

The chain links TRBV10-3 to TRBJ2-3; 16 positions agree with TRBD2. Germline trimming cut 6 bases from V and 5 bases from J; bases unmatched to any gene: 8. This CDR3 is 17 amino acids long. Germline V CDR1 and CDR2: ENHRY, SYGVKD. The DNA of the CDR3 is TGTGCCATCAGCCGACTGGGACTAGCGGGAGGGGGAGATACGCAGTATTTT. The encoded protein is CAISRLGLAGGGDTQYF.

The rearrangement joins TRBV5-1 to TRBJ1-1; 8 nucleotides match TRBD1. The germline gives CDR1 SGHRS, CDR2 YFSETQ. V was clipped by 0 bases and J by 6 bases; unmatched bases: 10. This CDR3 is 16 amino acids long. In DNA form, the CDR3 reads TGCGCCAGCAGCTTGGAAGTAAGGGGGACAGGTTCTGAAGCTTTCTTT. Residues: CASSLEVRGTGSEAFF.

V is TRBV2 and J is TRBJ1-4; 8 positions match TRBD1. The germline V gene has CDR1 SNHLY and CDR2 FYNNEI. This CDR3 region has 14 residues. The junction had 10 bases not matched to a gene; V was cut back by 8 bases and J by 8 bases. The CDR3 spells CASSYDRGEEKLFF. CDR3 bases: TGTGCCAGCTCGTACGACAGGGGTGAAGAAAAACTGTTTTTT.

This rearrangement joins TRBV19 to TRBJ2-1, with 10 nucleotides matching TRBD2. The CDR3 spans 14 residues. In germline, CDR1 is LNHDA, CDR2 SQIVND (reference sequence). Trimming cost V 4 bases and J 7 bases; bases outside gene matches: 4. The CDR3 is CASSKREGRNEQFF. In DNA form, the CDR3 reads TGTGCCAGTAGTAAGCGGGAGGGCCGAAATGAGCAGTTCTTC. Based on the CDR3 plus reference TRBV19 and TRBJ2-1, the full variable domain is DGGITQSPKYLFRKEGQNVTLSCEQNLNHDAMYWYRQDPGQGLRLIYYSQIVNDFQKGDIAEGYSVSREKKESFPLTVTSAQKNPTAFYLCASSKREGRNEQFFGPGTRLTVL.